These 27 T cell receptor beta chains share one sample of origin, sequenced in a study of T cell responses to AZD1222 COVID-19 vaccine. Data came from immunoSEQ multiplex PCR; TCRdb stores just in-frame clones and leaves some out. Here the sample spans 100,000 to 150,000 clones, about 89% being singletons. The source was peripheral blood, collected on day 0 of AZD1222 vaccination. These receptors originate from an adult in good health.

The V gene is TRBV19, the J gene TRBJ1-6; weak D call: TRBD1 (6 bases). The germline gives CDR1 LNHDA, CDR2 SQIVND (reference sequence). CDR3 length: 14 residues. With 5 bases removed from V and 7 bases from J, the gap between germline ends came to 12 bases. The CDR3 loop reads CASSATGGNSPLHF. The DNA for the CDR3 is TGTGCCAGTAGTGCGACAGGCGGCAATTCACCCCTCCACTTT.

CDR3 coding DNA: TGTGCCAGCAGCTTAAGGGGTGGGGACACAACTGAAGCTTTCTTT. This gives the protein CASSLRGGDTTEAFF. The genes are TRBV7-3 and TRBJ1-1, with a tentative D call TRBD1 (6 bases). The CDR3 has 15 residues. Germline CDR1 SGHTA, CDR2 FQGTGA. Trimming took 1 base from V and 5 from J, leaving 14 bases between them.

V gene TRBV11-3 combines with J gene TRBJ2-3; a weak D match, TRBD2 (5 bases). V lost 5 bases and J lost 4, with 13 bases in between. The CDR3 spans 14 residues. Germline V gives CDR1 SGHNT, CDR2 YENEEA. This CDR3 reads CASSEYRGSDTQYF. As DNA, the CDR3 is TGTGCCAGCAGCGAATACCGCGGGTCAGATACGCAGTATTTT. Filled out from reference TRBV11-3 and TRBJ2-3, the complete variable domain reads EAGVVQSPRYKIIEKKQPVAFWCNPISGHNTLYWYLQNLGQGPELLIRYENEEAVDDSQLPKDRFSAERLKGVDSTLKIQPAELGDSAVYLCASSEYRGSDTQYFGPGTRLTVL.

This sequence joins TRBV12-5 and TRBJ1-5; D uncertain. Trimming took 0 bases from V and 7 from J, leaving 7 bases between them. The CDR3 sequence is 13 residues long. Germline loops: CDR1 LGHNT, CDR2 FRNRAP. This CDR3 reads CASGLVGLQPQHF. DNA of the CDR3: TGTGCTAGTGGTTTGGTGGGTCTCCAGCCCCAGCATTTT.

This chain connects TRBV3-1 (or the pseudogene TRBV3-2) to TRBJ2-2; D uncertain. The CDR3 has 16 amino acids. Germline CDR1 is LGHDT and CDR2 is YNNKEL (reference sequence). The V gene lost 3 bases and the J gene lost 5 bases, with 16 bases spanning the gap. The CDR3 loop is CASSQQQATLTGELFF. The CDR3 DNA reads as TGTGCCAGCAGCCAGCAGCAGGCAACCTTAACCGGGGAGCTGTTTTTT.

The rearrangement joins TRBV2 to TRBJ1-2; unclear D gene. Trimming took 5 bases from V and 8 from J, leaving 15 bases between them. Germline V lookup: CDR1 SNHLY, CDR2 FYNNEI. The CDR3 length is 13 residues. CDR3 bases: TGTGCCAGCAGTTACAGCCAACCATGGGGCTACACCTTC. It encodes CASSYSQPWGYTF.

This clone was recorded only once. The chain uses TRBV5-1 and TRBJ1-2, with a weak D call TRBD1 (5 bases). The V gene lost 0 bases and the J gene lost 8 bases, with 23 bases spanning the gap. The CDR3 consists of 17 residues. CDR1 is SGHRS and CDR2 is YFSETQ in the germline V gene. The CDR3 sequence: CASSLVVGRTPRGGYTF. CDR3 sequence (DNA): TGCGCCAGCAGCTTGGTGGTCGGGCGGACACCTAGAGGAGGCTACACCTTC. Together with reference TRBV5-1 and TRBJ1-2, the CDR3 gives the full variable domain: KAGVTQTPRYLIKTRGQQVTLSCSPISGHRSVSWYQQTPGQGLQFLFEYFSETQRNKGNFPGRFSGRQFSNSRSEMNVSTLELGDSALYLCASSLVVGRTPRGGYTFGSGTRLTVV.

This clone came up a few times. The rearrangement uses TRBV27 and TRBJ1-1; 7 positions agree with TRBD1. CDR3 length: 13 residues. The V segment lost 5 bases and the J segment 6 bases; nucleotides outside the gene matches: 6. Germline values: CDR1 MNHEY, CDR2 SMNVEV (reference sequence). CDR3: CASSAPGQPEAFF. For the CDR3, the DNA is TGTGCCAGCAGTGCGCCGGGACAGCCTGAAGCTTTCTTT.

This chain uses TRBV14 with TRBJ2-1; D possibly corresponds to TRBD2 (5 bases). The V end lost 1 base, the J end lost 5 bases, and 6 bases lay between the germline ends. The V gene's germline CDR1 is SGHDN and CDR2 FVKESK. CDR3 size: 13 residues. The CDR3 protein is CASSQGRHNEQFF. In DNA, the CDR3 is TGTGCCAGCAGCCAAGGGAGGCACAATGAGCAGTTCTTC.

The chain's CDR3 is CASSAHVSGQGGEAFF. CDR3 in DNA: TGTGCCAGCAGCGCCCACGTATCTGGACAGGGAGGTGAAGCTTTCTTT. The V and J genes are TRBV9 and TRBJ1-1; 8 bases are a match to TRBD1. V lost 3 bases and J lost 7; bases outside the gene matches: 14. In germline, CDR1 is SGDLS, CDR2 YYNGEE. The CDR3 runs 16 residues.

This chain connects TRBV6-5 to TRBJ1-3, with D possibly being TRBD1 (5 bases). The CDR3 covers 16 residues. Trimming shortened V by 4 bases and J by 1 base, and 14 bases separated the two germline ends. In germline, CDR1 is MNHEY, CDR2 SVGAGI. The CDR3 spells CASSSPFGGSGNTIYF. The CDR3 DNA reads TGTGCCAGCAGTTCCCCGTTCGGGGGGTCTGGAAACACCATATATTTT.

V gene TRBV9 combines with J gene TRBJ1-2, with D uncertain. The CDR3 has 12 residues. Germline CDR1 is SGDLS and CDR2 is YYNGEE. Between the trimmed V and J ends, which lost 7 bases and 1 base, there was a span of 8 bases. The CDR3 DNA is TGTGCCAGCGGACGGGATAACTATGGCTACACCTTC. This encodes CASGRDNYGYTF.

This sequence joins TRBV7-9 and TRBJ2-7; TRBD2 agrees at 7 bases. The CDR3 totals 15 residues. The germline CDR1 and CDR2 sequences are SEHNR and FQNEAQ (reference sequence). J was trimmed by 4 bases and V by 5 bases; bases with no gene match: 11. The CDR3 here is CASSPGRGKGYEQYF. The CDR3 DNA follows: TGTGCCAGCAGCCCAGGGCGGGGGAAGGGGTACGAGCAGTACTTC.

The chain is built from TRBV6-5 and TRBJ1-4; perhaps TRBD1 as D (5 bases). The V gene lost 6 bases and the J gene lost 13 bases, with 24 bases spanning the gap. The CDR3 spans 15 residues. Germline V gives CDR1 MNHEY, CDR2 SVGAGI. The CDR3 DNA follows: TGTGCCAGCAGCATAAGCGGGGACTCCCAAGCTGGACTGTTTTTT. Translation gives CASSISGDSQAGLFF.

The rearrangement joins TRBV2 to TRBJ1-2; possible D gene TRBD1, 5 bases. The CDR3 extends over 14 amino acids. The V end lost 3 bases, the J end lost 2 bases, and 10 bases lay between the germline ends. CDR1 SNHLY and CDR2 FYNNEI come from the germline V gene. In DNA, the CDR3 is TGTGCCAGCAGTGACAGGGTCTCAAACTATGGCTACACCTTC. Its translation is CASSDRVSNYGYTF.

The chain couples TRBV29-1 to TRBJ2-2; TRBD2 matches 9 bases. CDR1 SQVTM and CDR2 ANQGSEA come from the germline V gene. J lost 5 bases, V lost 7 bases, and 14 bases had no gene match. This CDR3 has 16 amino acids. The CDR3 coding sequence is TGCAGCGCCCCGGTTATTAGCGGGGGAGGTACCGGGGAGCTGTTTTTT. Residues: CSAPVISGGGTGELFF.

This clone was counted a few times. V and J are TRBV29-1 and TRBJ2-1; no clear D gene. V was shortened by 7 bases and J by 4 bases, with 5 bases between the two germline ends. This CDR3 comprises 10 residues. From germline, CDR1 is SQVTM and CDR2 ANQGSEA. Here the CDR3 reads CSGGYNEQFF. CDR3 nucleotide sequence: TGCAGCGGAGGTTACAATGAGCAGTTCTTC.

CDR3 sequence: CASSSEQGSYGYTF. CDR3 coding DNA: TGTGCCAGCAGTTCGGAACAGGGGAGCTATGGCTACACCTTC. The genes are TRBV6-5 and TRBJ1-2; 7 bases are a match to TRBD1. The CDR3 loop spans 14 amino acids. Unmatched junction bases numbered 6, after V lost 4 bases and J lost 4 bases. Per the germline V gene, CDR1 is MNHEY and CDR2 is SVGAGI.

This chain joins TRBV7-2 and TRBJ1-5; D might be TRBD1 (5 bases). The CDR3 length is 15 residues. Germline V gives CDR1 SGHTA, CDR2 FQGNSA. The V end lost 1 base, the J end lost 6 bases, and 13 bases lay between the germline ends. CDR3 bases: TGTGCCAGCAGCTTAGGAAGGGCGGGGGGTCAGCCCCAGCATTTT. Translated, it gives CASSLGRAGGQPQHF.

The chain recombines TRBV5-1 with TRBJ2-5, with 15 nucleotides matching TRBD2. V gave up 4 bases and J gave up 1 base; unmatched junction bases: 5. The CDR3 covers 17 residues. Germline CDR1 and CDR2: SGHRS and YFSETQ. CDR3 amino acids: CASSPGLAGGVQETQYF. The CDR3 coding sequence is TGCGCCAGCAGCCCGGGACTAGCGGGGGGTGTCCAAGAGACCCAGTACTTC.

This chain connects TRBV5-1 to TRBJ2-5; TRBD1 is a possible D gene (5 bases). Germline V gene data show CDR1 as SGHRS and CDR2 as YFSETQ. CDR3 size: 15 residues. The V and J ends lost 1 base and 5 bases respectively, with 15 bases between them. CDR3 sequence (DNA): TGCGCCAGCAGCTTGTTTGGGGCAGAGGCGGAGACCCAGTACTTC. Encoded protein: CASSLFGAEAETQYF.

The chain links TRBV6-5 to TRBJ1-1; D ambiguous. Germline V lookup: CDR1 MNHEY, CDR2 SVGAGI. Trimming removed 7 bases from V and 5 bases from J, with 14 bases in between. The CDR3 runs 13 residues. The CDR3: CASTPPGETEAFF. CDR3 DNA sequence: TGTGCCAGCACCCCACCCGGGGAGACTGAAGCTTTCTTT.

This chain joins TRBV27 and TRBJ1-1, with unresolved D. Trimming stripped 4 bases from V and 1 base from J, with 7 bases between. Germline V gene data show CDR1 as MNHEY and CDR2 as SMNVEV (reference sequence). CDR3 size: 13 residues. The CDR3 protein is CASSYRENTEAFF. The CDR3 nucleotides are TGTGCCAGCAGTTATCGGGAGAACACTGAAGCTTTCTTT.

This clone is a singleton in its sample. V and J are TRBV5-6 and TRBJ1-3; D remains unclear. The CDR3 extends over 14 amino acids. Germline V CDR1 and CDR2: SGHDT, YYEEEE. V lost 6 bases, J lost 0 bases, and 10 bases lay in between. The CDR3: CASNNRDSGNTIYF. The CDR3 bases are TGTGCCAGCAACAATCGGGACTCTGGAAACACCATATATTTT. Full variable domain (outside the CDR3, taken from reference TRBV5-6 and TRBJ1-3): DAGVTQSPTHLIKTRGQQVTLRCSPKSGHDTVSWYQQALGQGPQFIFQYYEEEERQRGNFPDRFSGHQFPNYSSELNVNALLLGDSALYLCASNNRDSGNTIYFGEGSWLTVV.

The rearrangement joins TRBV4-1 to TRBJ1-2; D perhaps matches TRBD1 (5 bases). This CDR3 spans 16 amino acids. Trimming removed 1 base from V and 4 bases from J, with 16 bases in between. Per the germline V gene, CDR1 is MGHRA and CDR2 is YSYEKL. CDR3 region: CASSQGNGRARYGYTF. CDR3 sequence (DNA): TGCGCCAGCAGCCAAGGAAACGGCAGGGCCCGCTATGGCTACACCTTC.

This clone is a singleton in its sample. The chain recombines TRBV6-5 with TRBJ1-3; D remains ambiguous. CDR3 length: 15 residues. The V end was cut by 6 bases, the J end by 0 bases, with 12 bases between. The germline V gene has CDR1 MNHEY and CDR2 SVGAGI. CDR3 protein: CASRSRDGSGNTIYF. Written as DNA, the CDR3 is TGTGCCAGCAGGAGTCGGGATGGCTCTGGAAACACCATATATTTT.

The chain links TRBV7-8 to TRBJ1-1; no reliable D call. V was cut by 2 bases and J by 1 base, with 8 bases left in between. Germline V gives CDR1 SGHVS, CDR2 FQNEAQ. The CDR3 contains 14 residues. CDR3 sequence reads: CASSLSEANTEAFF. The CDR3 nucleotides read TGTGCCAGCAGCTTATCTGAAGCGAACACTGAAGCTTTCTTT. Full variable domain (outside the CDR3, taken from reference TRBV7-8 and TRBJ1-1): GAGVSQSPRYKVAKRGQDVALRCDPISGHVSLFWYQQALGQGPEFLTYFQNEAQLDKSGLPSDRFFAERPEGSVSTLKIQRTQQEDSAVYLCASSLSEANTEAFFGQGTRLTVV.